The clone carrying this T cell receptor (beta chain) appeared a few times. This specimen comes from a study of T cells after yellow fever vaccination. TCRdb reprocessed the 5' RACE reads via MiXCR and lists one record per CDR3 protein. The sample carries approximately 340,000 distinct CDR3 sequences, 8.7% recorded once. V was cut by 10 bases and J by 2 bases, with 17 bases left in between. This CDR3 is built from 14 residues. Germline loops: CDR1 LGHDT, CDR2 YNNKEL (reference sequence). This sample comprised PBMCs, obtained on the day of the first yellow fever vaccination. This receptor was taken from a man aged 18 to 35 who received the YFV17D yellow fever vaccine. V gene TRBV3-1 combines with J gene TRBJ2-5, with D possibly matching TRBD1 (6 bases). The CDR3 here is CATLNRVDQETQYF. The CDR3 nucleotides read TGTGCCACCTTAAACAGGGTCGATCAAGAGACCCAGTACTTC.